These 26 T cell receptor beta chains share one sample of origin, sequenced in a study of technical replicates of blood from four donors. TCRdb keeps only in-frame clones here, not all; method: immunoSEQ multiplex PCR. The sample lists 44,000 or so clones, 80% to 95% occurring once. The specimen was PBMCs. These receptors all stem from a human donor in good health. Some clones in this sample may be carry-over from other donors' samples.

The chain has TRBV12-5 and TRBJ2-3; TRBD1 matches 9 bases. V gave up 1 base and J gave up 4 bases; unmatched junction bases: 6. The CDR3 contains 16 residues. CDR1 and CDR2 (germline): LGHNT, FRNRAP. CDR3 in amino acids: CASGLAGQGRPDTQYF. In DNA form, the CDR3 reads TGTGCTAGTGGTTTGGCAGGACAGGGGAGGCCAGATACGCAGTATTTT. The full variable domain, rest sourced from reference TRBV12-5 and TRBJ2-3, is DARVTQTPRHKVTEMGQEVTMRCQPILGHNTVFWYRQTMMQGLELLAYFRNRAPLDDSGMPKDRFSAEMPDATLATLKIQPSEPRDSAVYFCASGLAGQGRPDTQYFGPGTRLTVL.

The V and J genes are TRBV30 and TRBJ2-4, with a possible D match to TRBD2 (5 bases). This CDR3 has 14 residues. Germline CDR1 reads GTSNPN; CDR2 reads SVGIG (reference sequence). Trimming took off 0 bases at V and 3 bases at J, with 9 bases between the two ends. Here the CDR3 DNA reads TGTGCCTGGAGTGTGTCTGGACTCAAAAACATTCAGTACTTC. Residues: CAWSVSGLKNIQYF. The entire variable domain, with the rest obtained from reference TRBV30 and TRBJ2-4, is as follows: SQTIHQWPATLVQPVGSPLSLECTVEGTSNPNLYWYRQAAGRGLQLLFYSVGIGQISSEVPQNLSASRPQDRQFILSSKKLLLSDSGFYLCAWSVSGLKNIQYFGAGTRLSVL.

The gene calls are TRBV5-1 and TRBJ2-7, with D unclear. The V gene lost 0 bases and the J gene lost 10 bases, with 14 bases spanning the gap. Germline V lookup: CDR1 SGHRS, CDR2 YFSETQ. This CDR3 has 13 amino acids. CDR3 protein: CASSLDEVTPQYF. CDR3 DNA: TGCGCCAGCAGCTTGGATGAGGTCACCCCCCAGTACTTC.

This chain connects TRBV5-1 to TRBJ1-5; 9 nucleotides match TRBD1. This CDR3 is 14 amino acids long. The germline gives CDR1 SGHRS, CDR2 YFSETQ. Trimming removed 5 bases from V and 5 bases from J; junction bases left unmatched: 5. The CDR3 protein is CASSRDRDYQPQHF. As DNA, the CDR3 is TGCGCCAGCAGTAGGGACAGGGACTATCAGCCCCAGCATTTT.

This clone was seen a single time. This chain uses TRBV6-5 with TRBJ2-7; 14 nucleotides align to TRBD2. After removal of 5 bases from V and 7 bases from J, the junction contained 7 bases not matched to a gene. The germline V gene encodes CDR1 MNHEY and CDR2 SVGAGI. This CDR3 contains 15 residues. The CDR3 nucleotides are TGTGCCAGCAGTCCCGGGACTAGCGGGAGAGGTGAGCAGTACTTC. Amino acids: CASSPGTSGRGEQYF.

V and J are TRBV11-2 and TRBJ1-5, with D maybe TRBD1 (5 bases). With 3 bases removed from V and 5 bases from J, the gap between germline ends came to 8 bases. CDR1 and CDR2 (germline): SGHAT, FQNNGV. There are 13 residues in the CDR3. This chain's CDR3 is CASSFGGYQPQHF. The CDR3 DNA sequence: TGTGCCAGCAGCTTCGGGGGGTATCAGCCCCAGCATTTT.

The gene calls are TRBV30 and TRBJ1-6; 9 nucleotides line up with TRBD1. The CDR3 length is 16 residues. With V trimmed by 5 bases and J by 7 bases, 12 bases remained unmatched. Germline assignment: CDR1 GTSNPN and CDR2 SVGIG (reference sequence). CDR3 region: CAWSGTGFSGNSPLHF. The CDR3 DNA is TGTGCCTGGTCCGGGACAGGGTTCTCCGGGAATTCACCCCTCCACTTT.

The chain recombines TRBV5-1 with TRBJ2-7, with 16 bases identical to TRBD2. CDR1 is SGHRS, CDR2 YFSETQ, per germline. Unmatched junction bases numbered 5, after V lost 4 bases and J lost 4 bases. This CDR3 spans 16 amino acids. This CDR3 reads CASSPGLAGGQYEQYF. The CDR3 nucleotides read TGCGCCAGCAGCCCGGGACTAGCGGGAGGGCAGTACGAGCAGTACTTC. The entire variable domain, with the rest obtained from reference TRBV5-1 and TRBJ2-7, is as follows: KAGVTQTPRYLIKTRGQQVTLSCSPISGHRSVSWYQQTPGQGLQFLFEYFSETQRNKGNFPGRFSGRQFSNSRSEMNVSTLELGDSALYLCASSPGLAGGQYEQYFGPGTRLTVT.

The CDR3 DNA reads as TGTGCCAGCAGTCCCGCCCGACTAGGCAATGAGCAGTTCTTC. Its translation is CASSPARLGNEQFF. The gene calls are TRBV6-5 and TRBJ2-1; TRBD2 is a possible D gene (6 bases). The CDR3 spans 14 residues. The V end lost 5 bases, the J end lost 6 bases, and 14 bases lay between the germline ends. CDR1 and CDR2 from the germline V gene are MNHEY and SVGAGI.

This clone was counted once. V and J are TRBV19 and TRBJ2-1; 12 bases align to TRBD2. The CDR3 is 15 residues long. The V gene end was trimmed by 4 bases and the J gene end by 4 bases; junction bases not matched to a gene: 2. CDR1 is LNHDA and CDR2 is SQIVND in the germline V gene (reference sequence). The CDR3 here is CASSTTSGGYNEQFF. The CDR3 DNA reads TGTGCCAGTAGTACGACTAGCGGGGGATACAATGAGCAGTTCTTC.

This chain joins TRBV7-9 and TRBJ1-4; TRBD1 might be the D (6 bases). From germline, CDR1 is SEHNR and CDR2 FQNEAQ (reference sequence). CDR3 length: 19 residues. V was cut by 5 bases and J by 2 bases, with 24 bases left in between. CDR3 protein: CASSRQAGTPTATNEKLFF. The CDR3 DNA sequence: TGTGCCAGCAGCAGGCAGGCTGGGACACCGACTGCTACTAATGAAAAACTGTTTTTT.

This clone has only one observation. V is TRBV10-3 and J is TRBJ1-5, with D possibly TRBD1 on 5 matching bases. This CDR3 is built from 14 residues. Germline V gene lookup returns CDR1 ENHRY and CDR2 SYGVKD. Trimming removed 0 bases at V and 7 bases at J, with 10 bases between. CDR3 DNA sequence: TGTGCCATCAGTGAGTCGGGGCCTGAACAGCCCCAGCATTTT. This translates into CAISESGPEQPQHF.

J is TRBJ2-2 and V is TRBV11-2; tentatively, D is TRBD1 (5 bases). V dropped 0 bases and J dropped 3 bases, with 8 bases sitting between them. Germline V gene sequence: CDR1 SGHAT, CDR2 FQNNGV. The CDR3 totals 15 residues. CDR3 in DNA: TGTGCCAGCAGCTTAGACGACAGATACACCGGGGAGCTGTTTTTT. It translates to CASSLDDRYTGELFF.

The J gene is TRBJ2-7, the V gene TRBV7-9; TRBD1 matches 8 bases. The CDR3 loop spans 14 amino acids. Germline assignment: CDR1 SEHNR and CDR2 FQNEAQ (reference sequence). V gave up 5 bases and J gave up 2 bases; unmatched junction bases: 5. CDR3 region: CASSPPDRAYEQYF. CDR3 sequence (DNA): TGTGCCAGCAGCCCCCCGGACAGGGCCTACGAGCAGTACTTC.

The chain recombines TRBV7-2 with TRBJ1-6, with D unclear. V lost 2 bases, J lost 5 bases, and 10 bases lay in between. Per the germline V gene, CDR1 is SGHTA and CDR2 is FQGNSA. This CDR3 comprises 15 residues. The chain's CDR3 is CASSLLQADNSPLHF. The CDR3 nucleotides are TGTGCCAGCAGCTTACTGCAAGCTGATAATTCACCCCTCCACTTT.

This chain connects TRBV5-4 to TRBJ2-2, with TRBD1 as a possible D gene (6 bases). From germline, CDR1 is SGHNT and CDR2 YYREEE (reference sequence). Trimming shortened V by 4 bases and J by 1 base, and 14 bases separated the two germline ends. The CDR3 is made up of 16 amino acids. The CDR3 reads CASSPRRTVNTGELFF. The CDR3 DNA reads as TGTGCCAGCAGCCCGAGGAGGACAGTGAACACCGGGGAGCTGTTTTTT.

CDR3 sequence (DNA): TGTGCCAGCAGCGTCGGACAGAACAATGAGCAGTTCTTC. This encodes CASSVGQNNEQFF. The rearrangement uses TRBV7-3 and TRBJ2-1; D is possibly TRBD1 (6 bases). This CDR3 contains 13 residues. Germline assignment: CDR1 SGHTA and CDR2 FQGTGA. V lost 5 bases to trimming and J lost 5 bases, with 10 bases between them.

The chain recombines TRBV13 with TRBJ2-6, with 10 bases that match TRBD1. Germline CDR1 reads PRHDT; CDR2 reads FYEKMQ (reference sequence). This CDR3 spans 18 amino acids. V trimming: 5 bases; J trimming: 3 bases; junction bases outside the gene matches: 10. DNA for the CDR3: TGTGCCAGCAGCCGATCCACGACAGGGGGCTTTGGGGCCAACGTCCTGACTTTC. Encoded protein: CASSRSTTGGFGANVLTF.

The chain is built from TRBV4-3 and TRBJ2-4; 9 nucleotides match TRBD1. There are 15 residues in the CDR3. The germline V gene has CDR1 LGHNA and CDR2 YSLEER. The V and J ends lost 0 bases and 7 bases, in that order; junction bases with no gene match: 4. The CDR3 DNA sequence: TGCGCCAGCAGCCAAGAAGGACAGGGGAGGAACATTCAGTACTTC. Translating it yields CASSQEGQGRNIQYF.

DNA of the CDR3: TGCGCCAGCAGCTTTCAGGGAGGGGGGAACACTGAAGCTTTCTTT. This gives the protein CASSFQGGGNTEAFF. The rearrangement uses TRBV5-1 and TRBJ1-1; D is perhaps TRBD1 (6 bases). Trimming pared 2 bases from V and 1 base from J, leaving 12 bases between. The CDR3 extends over 15 amino acids. The germline V gene has CDR1 SGHRS and CDR2 YFSETQ.

The chain joins TRBV10-3 to TRBJ1-1, with D perhaps TRBD1 (6 bases). There are 15 residues in the CDR3. CDR1 and CDR2 from the germline V gene are ENHRY and SYGVKD. Deletions cut 3 bases from V and 4 bases from J, with 15 bases between. For the CDR3, the DNA is TGTGCCATCAGTGAATCCCGCCCAGGGGTCACTGAAGCTTTCTTT. This gives the protein CAISESRPGVTEAFF.

The chain employs TRBV10-1 and TRBJ1-4; TRBD1 aligns across 8 bases. Losses at the gene ends were 7 bases for V and 5 bases for J; bases not matched to a gene: 9. The CDR3 totals 15 residues. Germline V lookup: CDR1 WNHNN, CDR2 SYGVQD (reference sequence). The CDR3 is CASTAQTGENEKLFF. Here the CDR3 DNA reads TGCGCCAGCACAGCCCAGACAGGGGAAAATGAAAAACTGTTTTTT.

The chain is built from TRBV7-8 and TRBJ2-5; a possible D gene is TRBD1 (7 bases). The germline CDR1 and CDR2 sequences are SGHVS and FQNEAQ. The V end was cut by 8 bases, the J end by 1 base, with 17 bases between. The CDR3 totals 15 residues. CDR3 in amino acids: CASFDAGQLQETQYF. Here the CDR3 DNA reads TGTGCCAGCTTCGACGCGGGACAGCTCCAAGAGACCCAGTACTTC.

A few counts support this clone. This rearrangement joins TRBV4-3 to TRBJ2-3; TRBD1 is a possible D gene (5 bases). The CDR3 is made up of 15 amino acids. Germline-derived CDR1 and CDR2 are LGHNA and YSLEER. V lost 0 bases, J lost 2 bases, and 9 bases lay in between. The CDR3 loop is CASSQDRQPTDTQYF. Here the CDR3 DNA reads TGCGCCAGCAGCCAAGATCGACAGCCCACAGATACGCAGTATTTT.

This chain uses TRBV30 with TRBJ2-3; 7 nucleotides agree with TRBD2. Germline V gene lookup returns CDR1 GTSNPN and CDR2 SVGIG (reference sequence). The CDR3 is made up of 13 amino acids. Trimming cost V 5 bases and J 0 bases; bases outside gene matches: 2. CDR3 loop: CAWGAGSTDTQYF. In nucleotides, the CDR3 is TGTGCCTGGGGAGCGGGGAGCACAGATACGCAGTATTTT.

V and J are TRBV19 and TRBJ2-7, with 8 bases matching TRBD1. Germline loops: CDR1 LNHDA, CDR2 SQIVND (reference sequence). The V and J ends lost 9 bases and 1 base, in that order; junction bases with no gene match: 8. The CDR3 loop spans 14 amino acids. The CDR3 DNA is TGTGCCAGCGGACAGGGCGATAGGTCCTACGAGCAGTACTTC. Protein sequence: CASGQGDRSYEQYF.